The 3 T cell receptor beta chains listed next were all sequenced from one sample in a study of shared clonotypes between healthy human individuals. Clones were sequenced by immunoSEQ multiplex PCR, and TCRdb holds only the in-frame ones, with some missing. The repertoire holds approximately 1.9 million clones, with roughly 93% as singletons. Cells designated naive CD8 were CD45RO-negative and were positively selected for CCR7, with terminally differentiated effector memory CD45RA+ cells excluded. Sequenced: naive CD8+ T cells from PBMCs. Source of these receptors: a man younger than 30 in good health. Some clones in this sample may be carry-over from other donors' samples.

CDR3: CASSPGSANYGYTF. CDR3 in DNA: TGCGCCAGCAGCCCGGGAAGTGCTAACTATGGCTACACCTTC. V usage is TRBV5-1 and J usage is TRBJ1-2, with D unclear. The V and J ends lost 4 bases and 0 bases respectively, with 10 bases between them. Germline values: CDR1 SGHRS, CDR2 YFSETQ. This CDR3 is 14 amino acids long. The variable domain in full, with the rest retrieved from reference TRBV5-1 and TRBJ1-2, is KAGVTQTPRYLIKTRGQQVTLSCSPISGHRSVSWYQQTPGQGLQFLFEYFSETQRNKGNFPGRFSGRQFSNSRSEMNVSTLELGDSALYLCASSPGSANYGYTFGSGTRLTVV.

The chain couples TRBV27 to TRBJ2-3; either TRBD1 or TRBD2 may fit D (5 bases each). CDR3 length equals 15 residues. V lost 5 bases and J 2 bases, leaving 14 bases between the germline ends. Germline V gives CDR1 MNHEY, CDR2 SMNVEV (reference sequence). The CDR3 DNA is TGTGCCAGCAGTGCCACGGGGCTCCCCACAGATACGCAGTATTTT. It specifies CASSATGLPTDTQYF.

This sequence joins TRBV27 and TRBJ2-3; D remains ambiguous. CDR1 MNHEY and CDR2 SMNVEV come from the germline V gene (reference sequence). V lost 5 bases and J 4 bases, leaving 16 bases between the germline ends. The CDR3 runs to 15 residues. The CDR3 DNA sequence: TGTGCCAGCAGTCCCCGGGCTTCCTACTCAGATACGCAGTATTTT. Translated, it gives CASSPRASYSDTQYF.